The subject of this entry is one T cell receptor beta chain. This clone's antigen is unknown. Per-nucleotide qualities are absent, and no much larger clonotype sits a single base away. The immunoSEQ Assay was the method used to sequence TCRbeta CDR3 regions. After extraction, genomic DNA underwent amplification by bias-controlled multiplex PCR, followed by high-throughput sequencing. In the paper's pipeline: Collapsing and filtering of sequences were performed to quantify the absolute abundance of each unique TCRbeta CDR3 region. T cell fraction was estimated by normalizing TCRbeta template counts to usable DNA, with usable DNA measured through amplification of reference genes found in all nucleated cells. Repertoire TCRs were annotated as SARS-CoV-2-specific when V gene, CDR3 amino acid sequence and J gene were exactly matched to a known reactive TCR set. The reference SARS-CoV-2 TCR set was obtained from MIRA and was filtered for enrichment in COVID-19-positive ImmuneCODE repertoires, whereby public or cross-reactive TCRs were removed. Using the MIRA antigens, annotated TCRs were further analysed by specific ORF or by position within an ORF. Depth was the summed frequency of annotated unique rearrangements, while breadth was defined as annotated unique rearrangements over total unique productive rearrangements. Group comparisons of TCR breadth used two-sided Wilcoxon rank-sum tests. Imported from immuneACCESS, the table was reduced by TCRdb to in-frame sequences with V and J called. These copies leave out some clones; in studies compared against another copy, an unresolved V gene accounts for under half, and the cause of the remainder is not known. The DNA was the basis for D and trimming; V, J and clone size are from that table. Present in this sample are roughly 330,000 clones, around 90% of which were seen just once. The leading ten clones occupy around 5% of the sample.

Interpreted using the paper, the treatment or condition label stands for: about 20 received Ad26.COV2.S at low or high dose, single or two shots; 5 received placebo; per-sample allocation not given. For vaccine and placebo recipients, repertoires were sequenced using samples collected on day 63 after the first injection. Cohort 1b enrolled some 25 adults aged 18-55 years at a single site in Boston, USA, between 29 July and 7 August 2020. Ad26.COV2.S was a replication-incompetent adenovirus type 26 vector expressing a prefusion-stabilized SARS-CoV-2 spike protein from the original Wuhan strain. The sample is drawn from a study of Ad26.COV2.S vaccination and SARS-CoV-2 variants (dated by TCRdb to the early 2020s). General notes on the study: Donors in the vaccine arm were drawn from COV1001, a phase I-IIa trial of Ad26.COV2.S in healthy adults that was multicentre, randomized, double-blind and placebo-controlled. Ad26.COV2.S was given intramuscularly at 5x10^10 or 1x10^11 viral particles, as a single shot or as two shots 56 days apart. TCRbeta repertoire sequencing was used to assess the specificity and breadth of SARS-CoV-2-reactive T cell receptors after Ad26.COV2.S vaccination. The TCR-sequenced set comprised approximately 32 samples: approximately 19 Ad26.COV2.S vaccine recipients, 5 placebo recipients and 8 SARS-CoV-2 convalescent individuals. Trial participants were randomized into five groups of five, in which low-dose or high-dose Ad26.COV2.S was given once or twice, or placebo was given on both occasions. Investigators remained blinded to trial group allocation during experiments and outcome assessment.

The CDR3 contains 20 residues, cysteine and phenylalanine counted. The read is trimmed to its CDR3 DNA, 60 bases read in frame from base 1. V is clipped by 1 base and J by 5 bases, and the sequence between their germline boundaries is 30 bases long. CDR1 SGHRS and CDR2 YFSETQ were looked up in the germline V gene. Findings and caveats that apply to the study as a whole: Spike-specific TCR breadth was higher in Ad26.COV2.S recipients than in placebo recipients (P = 0.0014). The study was not powered to compare responses between vaccine doses or regimens. Non-spike TCR breadth was comparable between vaccine and placebo recipients, consistent with the vaccine containing only spike. Substantial breadth of spike-specific CD8+ and CD4+ T cell responses was reported after vaccination. According to the authors, total T cell responses may have been underestimated by the TCR breadth and depth analyses.

The source was peripheral blood, collected in a trial of Ad26.COV2.S vaccine versus placebo. The sequence was obtained from a person aged 18 to 65 who received the Ad26.COV2.S COVID-19 vaccine or a placebo. The chain uses TRBV5-1 and TRBJ1-2; D gene: possibly TRBD1, on 5 matching bases. The DNA sequence reads TGCGCCAGCAGCTTGCTGGGCTCGGGGTCACTCGGCTCGGGGACTTATGGCTACACCTTC. The encoded protein is CASSLLGSGSLGSGTYGYTF.